Detailed here is one T cell receptor (beta chain). Its antigen is not identified. This sample is drawn from a study of T cell repertoires in cytomegalovirus infection. Study-level background: Matching HLA type and CMV infection were both indicated by public TCR beta signatures.

TCRdb re-analysed the reads in MiXCR, keeping a single row per CDR3 protein. The sample yields a few hundred thousand distinct CDR3 sequences, approximately 9.2% seen once. The study, taken as a whole, reports: Predominance within the ex vivo response was attributable to HLA-C-restricted CMV-specific TCR beta clonotypes. Identification of carriers of CMV plus the relevant HLA was achieved through cumulative public TCR beta family frequency.

The CDR3 consists of 15 residues. Germline assignment: CDR1 MNHEY and CDR2 SMNVEV (reference sequence). Trimming took off 6 bases at V and 9 bases at J, with 21 bases between the two ends. The specimen sequenced was PBMCs. The TCR was taken from a human donor in good health (CMV status not recorded). Some clones in this sample may be carry-over from other donors' samples. The rearrangement uses TRBV27 and TRBJ2-1; maybe TRBD1 (5 bases). The CDR3 nucleotides are TGTGCCAGCAGGTCAGGGTGGAAGGATGACGGTGAGCAGTTCTTC. It specifies CASRSGWKDDGEQFF.